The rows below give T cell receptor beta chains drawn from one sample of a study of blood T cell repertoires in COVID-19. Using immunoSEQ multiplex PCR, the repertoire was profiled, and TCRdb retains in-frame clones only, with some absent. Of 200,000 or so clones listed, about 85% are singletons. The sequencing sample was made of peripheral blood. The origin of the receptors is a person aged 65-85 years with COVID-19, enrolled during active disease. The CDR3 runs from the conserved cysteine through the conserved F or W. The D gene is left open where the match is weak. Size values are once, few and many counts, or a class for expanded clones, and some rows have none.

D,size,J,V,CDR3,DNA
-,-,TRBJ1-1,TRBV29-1,CSVEDIMKGAEAFF,TGCAGCGTTGAAGATATAATGAAGGGGGCTGAAGCTTTCTTT
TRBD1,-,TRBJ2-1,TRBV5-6,CASSLVGTGSYNEQFF,TGTGCCAGCAGCTTGGTTGGGACAGGGTCCTACAATGAGCAGTTCTTC
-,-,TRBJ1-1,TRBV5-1,CASRWQENTEAFF,TGCGCCAGCAGGTGGCAAGAGAACACTGAAGCTTTCTTT
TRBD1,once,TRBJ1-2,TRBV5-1,CASSLGPRQGNYGYTF,TGCGCCAGCAGCTTGGGCCCCAGACAGGGTAACTATGGCTACACCTTC
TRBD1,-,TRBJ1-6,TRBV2,CASSRITGTGSSYNSPLHF,TGTGCCAGCAGTCGAATCACCGGGACAGGAAGCTCCTATAATTCACCCCTCCACTTT
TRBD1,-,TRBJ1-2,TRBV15,CATSSGTGSYGYTF,TGTGCCACCAGCAGCGGGACAGGGAGCTATGGCTACACCTTC
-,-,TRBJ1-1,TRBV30,CAWKTDSEAFF,TGTGCCTGGAAAACTGACTCTGAAGCTTTCTTT
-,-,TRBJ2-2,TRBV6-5,CASSPGQLNTGELFF,TGTGCCAGCAGTCCCGGACAGCTGAACACCGGGGAGCTGTTTTTT
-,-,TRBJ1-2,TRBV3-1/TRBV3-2,CASSQLGFEGYTF,TGTGCCAGCAGCCAACTCGGGTTTGAAGGCTACACCTTC
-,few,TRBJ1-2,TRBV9,CASSGPKGDSHYGYTF,TGTGCCAGCAGCGGACCGAAGGGGGATTCACACTATGGCTACACCTTC
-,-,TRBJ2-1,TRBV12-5,CASGWGRHEQFF,TGTGCTAGTGGTTGGGGGCGTCATGAGCAGTTCTTC
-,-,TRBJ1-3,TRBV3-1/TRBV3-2,CASSTRLLSGNTIYF,TGTGCCAGCAGCACCAGACTCCTCTCTGGAAACACCATATATTTT
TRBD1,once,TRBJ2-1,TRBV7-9,CASLGQGNNEQFF,TGTGCCAGCCTAGGACAGGGGAACAATGAGCAGTTCTTC
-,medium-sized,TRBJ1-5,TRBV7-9,CASSLGAQPQHF,TGTGCCAGCAGCTTAGGGGCTCAGCCCCAGCATTTT
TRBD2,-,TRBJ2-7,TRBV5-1,CASSLGLAGGWDSYEQYF,TGCGCCAGCAGCTTAGGACTAGCGGGGGGCTGGGACTCCTACGAGCAGTACTTC
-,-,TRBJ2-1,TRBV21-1,CASSNIGSTSYNEQFF,TGTGCCAGCAGCAATATAGGGAGCACCTCCTACAATGAGCAGTTCTTC
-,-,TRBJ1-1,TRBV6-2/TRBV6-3,CASSYSITVGTEAFF,TGTGCCAGCAGTTACTCGATTACAGTTGGGACTGAAGCTTTCTTT
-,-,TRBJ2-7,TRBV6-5,CASSLGLPDYYEQYF,TGTGCCAGCAGCCTAGGACTGCCGGATTACTACGAGCAGTACTTC
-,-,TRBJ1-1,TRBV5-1,CASSFSMGDTEAFF,TGCGCCAGCAGCTTCTCGATGGGAGACACTGAAGCTTTCTTT
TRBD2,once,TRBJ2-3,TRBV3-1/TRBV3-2,CASRTIAGGVIDTQYF,TGTGCCAGCAGAACAATAGCGGGAGGGGTGATTGATACGCAGTATTTT
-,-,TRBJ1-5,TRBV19,CASSNAIGQLTNQPQHF,TGTGCCAGTAGCAACGCAATCGGACAGCTTACCAATCAGCCCCAGCATTTT
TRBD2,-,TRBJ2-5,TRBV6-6,CASSAGLAGGTETQYF,TGTGCCAGCAGTGCTGGACTAGCGGGGGGGACGGAGACCCAGTACTTC
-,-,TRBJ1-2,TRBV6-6,CASSTGETNYGYTF,TGTGCCAGCAGTACAGGCGAGACCAACTATGGCTACACCTTC
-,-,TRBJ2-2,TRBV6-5,CASSYTSVAFTGELFF,TGTGCCAGCAGTTACACTAGTGTTGCATTCACCGGGGAGCTGTTTTTT
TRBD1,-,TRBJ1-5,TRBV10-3,CAISETGGISNQPQHF,TGTGCCATCAGTGAGACAGGGGGTATTAGCAATCAGCCCCAGCATTTT
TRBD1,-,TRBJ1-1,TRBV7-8,CASRRDREAFF,TGTGCCAGCAGGAGGGACAGGGAAGCTTTCTTT